This TCR beta chain emerged from a study of cytomegalovirus exposure and HLA in healthy donors. Study-level points and caveats: It was taken for granted in presence/absence analyses that sequencing depth across donors was roughly uniform. A previous analysis found most TCR beta V segments productive roughly 90% or roughly 30% of the time. Later analysis identified several of the most significant clusters that appeared linked to common viral pathogens. It was 150 or so TCR beta chains that were listed as cytomegalovirus-associated.

Worth noting for this clone: Antigen specificity is unknown.

The length of the CDR3 is 13 residues. Germline-derived CDR1 and CDR2 are SGHVS and FNYEAQ. Trimming left V 5 bases short and J 9 bases short, with 14 bases between. The PCR made use of 60 Vbeta and 13 Jbeta primers. Produced via immunoSEQ multiplex PCR; TCRdb's table is partial and in-frame only. The sample carries 55,000 to 70,000 clones, approximately 63% recorded once. The sequencing input was PBMCs. The chain uses TRBV7-6 and TRBJ1-5; D uncertain. The TCR originated in an older woman in good health and CMV-seropositive. DNA for the CDR3: TGTGCCAGCAGCATTAACCCTGGCAGGCCCCAGCATTTT. This codes for CASSINPGRPQHF.